The 16 T cell receptor beta chains below come from one sample, sequenced in a study of shared clonotypes between healthy human individuals. Data came from immunoSEQ multiplex PCR; TCRdb stores just in-frame clones and leaves some out. The repertoire holds over a million clones, with around 98.5% as singletons. Sequences were obtained from naive CD4+ T cells sorted from blood. Documented subset: CD45RA+ positively selected. Receptors were obtained from a man aged 30 to 39 in good health.

This chain uses TRBV4-1 with TRBJ2-1; a weak D match, TRBD1 (6 bases). Germline values: CDR1 MGHRA, CDR2 YSYEKL. Trimming left V 0 bases short and J 6 bases short, with 15 bases between. The CDR3 is 16 amino acids. In DNA, the CDR3 is TGCGCCAGCAGCCAAGATATCTGGGACAACGCCAATGAGCAGTTCTTC. It yields the protein CASSQDIWDNANEQFF.

The chain links TRBV11-2 to TRBJ2-7; D gene ambiguous. V lost 5 bases to trimming and J lost 6 bases, with 17 bases between them. The CDR3 is 14 amino acids. CDR1 is SGHAT, CDR2 FQNNGV, per germline. Here the CDR3 reads CASSLVSRASEQYF. In DNA, the CDR3 is TGTGCCAGCAGCCTGGTGTCAAGGGCCTCCGAGCAGTACTTC.

Concerning this clone: One end of the junction varies from germline; a read error may be responsible. The V gene is TRBV7-2, the J gene TRBJ2-7; 12 bases agree with TRBD2. This CDR3 spans 13 amino acids. Germline V gene sequence: CDR1 SGHTA, CDR2 FQGNSA. The CDR3 DNA sequence: TGTGCCAGCAGCCTAGCGGGAGGGATCGAGCAGTACTTC. Amino acids: CASSLAGGIEQYF.

This clone showed up just once. The chain recombines TRBV5-1 with TRBJ2-3, with 9 bases identical to TRBD2. CDR1 and CDR2 from the germline V gene are SGHRS and YFSETQ. This CDR3 has 17 amino acids. V dropped 0 bases and J dropped 8; count of bases not matched to a gene: 13. The CDR3, as DNA: TGCGCCAGCAGCTTGGTCGGTCTAGCGGGACGGGAGGGTACGCAGTATTTT. It encodes CASSLVGLAGREGTQYF.

For the CDR3, the DNA is TGTGCCAGCAGCGCGACAGGGGGAGAGCAGTACTTC. Translated: CASSATGGEQYF. The rearrangement joins TRBV2 to TRBJ2-7, with 9 bases lining up with TRBD1. There are 12 residues in the CDR3. Germline trimming cut 6 bases from V and 7 bases from J; bases unmatched to any gene: 4. CDR1 is SNHLY and CDR2 is FYNNEI in the germline V gene. Full variable domain (outside the CDR3, taken from reference TRBV2 and TRBJ2-7): EPEVTQTPSHQVTQMGQEVILRCVPISNHLYFYWYRQILGQKVEFLVSFYNNEISEKSEIFDDQFSVERPDGSNFTLKIRSTKLEDSAMYFCASSATGGEQYFGPGTRLTVT.

In DNA form, the CDR3 reads TGCAGCGTTCGTGGGGGGGCAGGGCAAGAGACCCAGTACTTC. It yields the protein CSVRGGAGQETQYF. The chain couples TRBV29-1 to TRBJ2-5, with D possibly being TRBD2 (7 bases). The V end was cut by 5 bases, the J end by 2 bases, with 15 bases between. Germline CDR1 reads SQVTM; CDR2 reads ANQGSEA. The CDR3 consists of 14 residues.

This chain connects TRBV11-2 to TRBJ2-3; 11 bases match TRBD2. This CDR3 contains 16 residues. The germline gives CDR1 SGHAT, CDR2 FQNNGV. The V gene end was trimmed by 5 bases and the J gene end by 0 bases; junction bases not matched to a gene: 4. The CDR3 coding sequence is TGTGCCAGCAGCAGTCGACTAGCGGGGAGCACAGATACGCAGTATTTT. Amino acids: CASSSRLAGSTDTQYF.

The chain recombines TRBV13 with TRBJ1-3; D call uncertain. V was shortened by 0 bases and J by 0 bases, with 15 bases between the two germline ends. The CDR3 runs to 18 residues. Per the germline V gene, CDR1 is PRHDT and CDR2 is FYEKMQ (reference sequence). This chain's CDR3 is CASSLGLVLTTSGNTIYF. The CDR3, as DNA: TGTGCCAGCAGCTTAGGCCTGGTCCTGACGACCTCTGGAAACACCATATATTTT.

This clone was seen a single time. The chain couples TRBV7-8 to TRBJ2-7; TRBD1 matches 7 bases. V lost 3 bases, J lost 3 bases, and 8 bases stayed unmatched. The CDR3 runs 15 residues. Germline CDR1 reads SGHVS; CDR2 reads FQNEAQ. This CDR3 is CASSFDRDDYYEQYF. The CDR3 DNA follows: TGTGCCAGCAGCTTCGACAGGGACGACTACTACGAGCAGTACTTC.

V gene TRBV4-3 combines with J gene TRBJ2-3; 8 bases align to TRBD2. CDR3 length: 16 residues. Germline CDR1 is LGHNA and CDR2 is YSLEER. J was trimmed by 4 bases and V by 0 bases; bases with no gene match: 6. DNA of the CDR3: TGCGCCAGCAGCCAAGACGGGACTAGAAGGTCAGATACGCAGTATTTT. The encoded protein is CASSQDGTRRSDTQYF.

This clone appeared once. The chain employs TRBV5-6 and TRBJ1-2; tentative D call: TRBD1 (6 bases). V lost 2 bases and J lost 1, with 15 bases in between. The CDR3 totals 16 residues. Germline CDR1 and CDR2: SGHDT and YYEEEE. The CDR3: CASSFIRTVLNYGYTF. In DNA form, the CDR3 reads TGTGCCAGCAGCTTTATTCGGACAGTTCTTAACTATGGCTACACCTTC.

The rearrangement links TRBV18 to TRBJ1-1; D not certain. Trimming shortened V by 0 bases and J by 0 bases, and 14 bases separated the two germline ends. CDR3 size: 17 residues. Germline assignment: CDR1 KGHSH and CDR2 LQKENI. The CDR3: CASSPPFPGLLNTEAFF. CDR3 DNA: TGTGCCAGCTCACCACCTTTCCCCGGGTTACTGAACACTGAAGCTTTCTTT. Supplemented by reference TRBV18 and TRBJ1-1, the full variable domain reads NAGVMQNPRHLVRRRGQEARLRCSPMKGHSHVYWYRQLPEEGLKFMVYLQKENIIDESGMPKERFSAEFPKEGPSILRIQQVVRGDSAAYFCASSPPFPGLLNTEAFFGQGTRLTVV.

A note on this clone: The sample holds other DNA sequences that translate to the same CDR3. The chain links TRBV29-1 to TRBJ2-5; D is unclear. Trimming removed 4 bases from V and 2 bases from J, with 5 bases in between. CDR1 is SQVTM, CDR2 ANQGSEA, per germline. This CDR3 region has 11 residues. The CDR3 DNA is TGCAGCGTTGGGAGACAAGAGACCCAGTACTTC. Translated: CSVGRQETQYF.

The chain links TRBV5-1 to TRBJ2-1; 14 bases agree with TRBD2. V dropped 4 bases and J dropped 7; count of bases not matched to a gene: 16. The CDR3 loop spans 19 amino acids. Germline V CDR1 and CDR2: SGHRS, YFSETQ. CDR3 protein: CASSHGLAGGQVLGNEQFF. The CDR3 DNA follows: TGCGCCAGCAGCCACGGACTAGCGGGAGGTCAAGTTCTTGGGAATGAGCAGTTCTTC. Full variable domain (remainder filled in from reference TRBV5-1 and TRBJ2-1): KAGVTQTPRYLIKTRGQQVTLSCSPISGHRSVSWYQQTPGQGLQFLFEYFSETQRNKGNFPGRFSGRQFSNSRSEMNVSTLELGDSALYLCASSHGLAGGQVLGNEQFFGPGTRLTVL.

Written as DNA, the CDR3 is TGTGCCAGTAGTATCCGGGGCCACAATCAGCCCCAGCATTTT. Translating gives CASSIRGHNQPQHF. V gene TRBV19 combines with J gene TRBJ1-5; possibly TRBD1 for D (5 bases). Germline CDR1 LNHDA, CDR2 SQIVND (reference sequence). CDR3 length: 14 amino acids. The V and J ends lost 3 bases and 3 bases respectively, with 9 bases between them.

The rearrangement uses TRBV7-2 and TRBJ2-2; a weak D match, TRBD1 (5 bases). The length of the CDR3 is 14 residues. Germline V gene lookup returns CDR1 SGHTA and CDR2 FQGNSA. V was pared by 5 bases and J by 5 bases, with 12 bases between. The CDR3 is CASSPRADTGELFF. In nucleotides, the CDR3 is TGTGCCAGCAGCCCCAGGGCGGATACCGGGGAGCTGTTTTTT.